Shown below are 7 T cell receptor beta chains from a single sample sequenced in a study of T cells in narcolepsy. The protocol was immunoSEQ multiplex PCR, while the TCRdb copy is restricted to in-frame clones and leaves out a portion. The sample shows 25,000 to 30,000 clones, 81% of them seen only once. Material: memory (CD45RA-) CD4+ T cells from blood. The receptors were gathered from a human donor in good health.

This chain connects TRBV5-1 to TRBJ1-2; 10 bases align to TRBD1. The CDR3 contains 15 residues. Germline CDR1 is SGHRS and CDR2 is YFSETQ. With V trimmed by 4 bases and J by 8 bases, 11 bases remained unmatched. For the CDR3, the DNA is TGCGCCAGCAGCGTAGGGGCCGGGACAGGGGACGGCTACACCTTC. The encoded protein is CASSVGAGTGDGYTF.

The chain links TRBV6-6 to TRBJ1-3, with D perhaps matching TRBD1 (5 bases). V dropped 6 bases and J dropped 5 bases, with 17 bases sitting between them. The CDR3 consists of 15 residues. CDR1 MNHNY and CDR2 SVGAGI come from the germline V gene (reference sequence). The CDR3 DNA reads TGTGCCAGCAGAGAGACAGCTCTGGGGCGAAACACCATATATTTT. Protein: CASRETALGRNTIYF.

V is TRBV5-1 and J is TRBJ2-5; D uncertain. The CDR3 is made up of 14 amino acids. Germline loops: CDR1 SGHRS, CDR2 YFSETQ. The V end was cut by 1 base, the J end by 4 bases, with 11 bases between. The CDR3 bases are TGCGCCAGCAGCTTGATGAGCAGAACAGAGACCCAGTACTTC. Its translation: CASSLMSRTETQYF.

The chain links TRBV11-1 to TRBJ1-2, with D possibly TRBD1 on 6 matching bases. V gave up 5 bases and J gave up 8 bases, with 15 bases separating them. The CDR3 is 13 amino acids. In germline, CDR1 is SGHAT, CDR2 FQDESV (reference sequence). CDR3 protein: CASSPQTGMGYTF. The CDR3 region has the DNA TGTGCCAGCAGCCCTCAGACAGGAATGGGCTACACCTTC.

The rearrangement uses TRBV7-3 and TRBJ2-1; D is unresolved. Trimming pared 0 bases from V and 6 bases from J, leaving 6 bases between. The length of the CDR3 is 13 residues. Germline values: CDR1 SGHTA, CDR2 FQGTGA. The CDR3 coding sequence is TGTGCCAGCAGCTTAACGAGCCGCAATGAGCAGTTCTTC. Translating it yields CASSLTSRNEQFF. Supplemented by reference TRBV7-3 and TRBJ2-1, the full variable domain reads GAGVSQTPSNKVTEKGKYVELRCDPISGHTALYWYRQSLGQGPEFLIYFQGTGAADDSGLPNDRFFAVRPEGSVSTLKIQRTERGDSAVYLCASSLTSRNEQFFGPGTRLTVL.

The chain recombines TRBV18 with TRBJ2-5, with a tentative D call TRBD1 (5 bases). V was trimmed by 6 bases and J by 5 bases, leaving 13 bases between them. From germline, CDR1 is KGHSH and CDR2 LQKENI. This CDR3 has 13 residues. The CDR3 DNA reads as TGTGCCAGCTCCCTTCAGGGAAGGGAGACCCAGTACTTC. It translates to CASSLQGRETQYF.

V is TRBV7-3 and J is TRBJ2-3, with D unclear. CDR1 is SGHTA and CDR2 is FQGTGA in the germline V gene. CDR3 length equals 14 residues. V was cut by 4 bases and J by 6 bases, with 14 bases left in between. The CDR3 sequence: CASSYQDRRDTQYF. The CDR3 DNA follows: TGTGCCAGCAGCTATCAGGACCGGCGGGATACGCAGTATTTT.